The entry that follows covers one TCR beta chain sequence. The sample originates from a study of monozygotic twins with inflammatory bowel disease. The CDR3 length is 17 residues. TCRdb re-called the 5' RACE reads, yielding one record per CDR3 amino acid sequence without DNA. Recorded here are about 450,000 distinct CDR3 sequences; the top ten clones represent approximately 2.4%. The receptor was isolated from a human donor with ulcerative colitis or Crohn's disease, or a healthy co-twin of an affected twin (not recorded which). What was sequenced was blood. The V gene is TRBV12-3 or TRBV12-4, the J gene TRBJ1-2; checking the TCRdb D call of TRBD1 is not possible without DNA. CDR3 region: CASSLDGRGGYNYGYTF.